Below, 15 T cell receptor beta chains from the same sample are listed, as sequenced in a study of blood T cell repertoires in COVID-19. Libraries were prepared by immunoSEQ multiplex PCR; TCRdb keeps only in-frame clonotypes and omits some of them. The table lists 100,000 to 120,000 clones, roughly 91% of them singletons. The specimen sequenced was peripheral blood. These TCRs come from a woman in her 50s with acute or convalescent COVID-19.

The V and J genes are TRBV5-1 and TRBJ1-2; 9 nucleotides match TRBD1. CDR3 length: 14 residues. Germline CDR1 reads SGHRS; CDR2 reads YFSETQ. V was pared by 4 bases and J by 7 bases, with 8 bases of the junction left unmatched. Here the CDR3 DNA reads TGCGCCAGCAGCGTGACAGGGGGGGCGGGTGGCTACACCTTC. It encodes CASSVTGGAGGYTF. Filled out from reference TRBV5-1 and TRBJ1-2, the complete variable domain reads KAGVTQTPRYLIKTRGQQVTLSCSPISGHRSVSWYQQTPGQGLQFLFEYFSETQRNKGNFPGRFSGRQFSNSRSEMNVSTLELGDSALYLCASSVTGGAGGYTFGSGTRLTVV.

V gene TRBV6-5 combines with J gene TRBJ1-5; D remains ambiguous. Germline CDR1 MNHEY, CDR2 SVGAGI. This CDR3 region has 15 residues. Trimming pared 6 bases from V and 0 bases from J, leaving 12 bases between. CDR3 sequence (DNA): TGTGCCAGCAGCCCCTCGGGGATTAGCAATCAGCCCCAGCATTTT. Its protein product is CASSPSGISNQPQHF.

The chain has TRBV2 and TRBJ2-3, with D possibly matching TRBD2 (6 bases). The CDR3 spans 11 residues. With 8 bases removed from V and 11 bases from J, the gap between germline ends came to 14 bases. The germline V gene encodes CDR1 SNHLY and CDR2 FYNNEI. The CDR3, as DNA: TGTGCCAGCTCGATAGTGGAGGGGCAGTATTTT. Its translation: CASSIVEGQYF.

The chain joins TRBV5-4 to TRBJ1-1; TRBD1 might be the D (5 bases). Between the trimmed V and J ends, which lost 2 bases and 5 bases, there was a span of 13 bases. The CDR3 extends over 14 amino acids. Germline values: CDR1 SGHNT, CDR2 YYREEE (reference sequence). CDR3 nucleotides: TGTGCCAGCAGCTTCTCGGGGGGAGGAACTGAAGCTTTCTTT. Protein sequence: CASSFSGGGTEAFF.

The chain joins TRBV6-5 to TRBJ1-1; D not certain. V gave up 6 bases and J gave up 4 bases, with 12 bases separating them. The CDR3 sequence is 13 residues long. Germline V gives CDR1 MNHEY, CDR2 SVGAGI. The CDR3 DNA follows: TGTGCCAGCAGCCTCGGGTTGGTCACTGAAGCTTTCTTT. Protein sequence: CASSLGLVTEAFF.

This chain connects TRBV10-3 to TRBJ2-1; 9 bases are a match to TRBD2. Germline V gene lookup returns CDR1 ENHRY and CDR2 SYGVKD. V shed 0 bases and J 7 bases; nucleotides not matched to a gene: 13. The CDR3 is made up of 18 amino acids. CDR3 nucleotides: TGTGCCATCAGTGAGTCGGTGTTTGTTAGCGGGAGTGGAAATGAGCAGTTCTTC. Its protein is CAISESVFVSGSGNEQFF.

The CDR3 loop is CASSRQAVNTEAFF. In DNA, the CDR3 is TGTGCCAGCTCGAGACAGGCAGTGAACACTGAAGCTTTCTTT. The chain employs TRBV18 and TRBJ1-1; tentative D call: TRBD1 (6 bases). Germline lookup yields CDR1 KGHSH and CDR2 LQKENI. The CDR3 is made up of 14 amino acids. Trimming removed 6 bases from V and 0 bases from J, with 11 bases in between.

J is TRBJ2-1 and V is TRBV24-1, with TRBD1 matching over 8 bases. Unmatched junction bases numbered 5, after V lost 5 bases and J lost 0 bases. The CDR3 contains 16 residues. From germline, CDR1 is KGHDR and CDR2 SFDVKD. The CDR3 DNA sequence: TGTGCCACCAGTGCAGGGGGCCCGAGCTCCTACAATGAGCAGTTCTTC. Its protein is CATSAGGPSSYNEQFF.

This clone has a handful of counts. The chain joins TRBV18 to TRBJ2-7; tentative D call: TRBD2 (5 bases). Germline values: CDR1 KGHSH, CDR2 LQKENI. CDR3 length equals 12 residues. V lost 5 bases and J lost 3, with 8 bases in between. CDR3 region: CASSSTNYEQYF. CDR3 nucleotides: TGTGCCAGCTCATCGACTAACTACGAGCAGTACTTC. The variable domain in full, completed from reference TRBV18 and TRBJ2-7, reads NAGVMQNPRHLVRRRGQEARLRCSPMKGHSHVYWYRQLPEEGLKFMVYLQKENIIDESGMPKERFSAEFPKEGPSILRIQQVVRGDSAAYFCASSSTNYEQYFGPGTRLTVT.

This chain links TRBV13 with TRBJ2-5, with 7 positions matching TRBD2. Trimming cost V 5 bases and J 4 bases; bases outside gene matches: 10. The CDR3 is 15 residues long. Looked up from germline, CDR1 is PRHDT and CDR2 is FYEKMQ (reference sequence). In DNA form, the CDR3 reads TGTGCCAGCAGCCAGAATAGACTAGCTCCAGAGACCCAGTACTTC. It is translated as CASSQNRLAPETQYF. Full variable domain (outside the CDR3, taken from reference TRBV13 and TRBJ2-5): AAGVIQSPRHLIKEKRETATLKCYPIPRHDTVYWYQQGPGQDPQFLISFYEKMQSDKGSIPDRFSAQQFSDYHSELNMSSLELGDSALYFCASSQNRLAPETQYFGPGTRLLVL.

The chain combines TRBV11-3 with TRBJ2-7, with TRBD1 matching over 11 bases. The CDR3 sequence is 13 residues long. Losses at the gene ends were 3 bases for V and 6 bases for J; bases not matched to a gene: 1. Germline loops: CDR1 SGHNT, CDR2 YENEEA. This CDR3 is CASSLGTGGEQYF. The CDR3 nucleotides are TGTGCCAGCAGCTTGGGGACAGGGGGCGAGCAGTACTTC.

The chain recombines TRBV18 with TRBJ1-5; D gene unclear. Between the trimmed V and J ends, which lost 0 bases and 4 bases, there was a span of 16 bases. The CDR3 spans 17 residues. Per germline, CDR1 KGHSH and CDR2 LQKENI. CDR3 DNA: TGTGCCAGCTCACCACCAGCGGTGGGATTGGTGAATCAGCCCCAGCATTTT. This gives the protein CASSPPAVGLVNQPQHF.

This clone has a handful of counts. The V and J genes are TRBV2 and TRBJ2-2; tentative D call: TRBD1 (5 bases). The CDR3 spans 16 residues. Germline values: CDR1 SNHLY, CDR2 FYNNEI. Deletions cut 6 bases from V and 5 bases from J, with 19 bases between. CDR3 loop: CASSSVGTKGTGELFF. The CDR3 region has the DNA TGTGCCAGCAGCTCGGTCGGCACTAAGGGGACCGGGGAGCTGTTTTTT.

The chain combines TRBV28 with TRBJ1-6; D is uncertain. The CDR3 covers 16 residues. V was trimmed by 6 bases and J by 0 bases, leaving 12 bases between them. Per germline, CDR1 MDHEN and CDR2 SYDVKM. The CDR3 loop reads CASSSRQFSYNSPLHF. CDR3 nucleotides: TGTGCCAGCAGCAGCCGACAATTCTCCTATAATTCACCCCTCCACTTT.

This clone was detected once. V is TRBV5-1 and J is TRBJ2-1, with 8 bases that match TRBD1. In germline, CDR1 is SGHRS, CDR2 YFSETQ. V was pared by 1 base and J by 6 bases, with 9 bases of the junction left unmatched. The CDR3 contains 16 residues. The CDR3 bases are TGCGCCAGCAGCTTGTACGGGACAGGTCGTTCCAATGAGCAGTTCTTC. Translation gives CASSLYGTGRSNEQFF.